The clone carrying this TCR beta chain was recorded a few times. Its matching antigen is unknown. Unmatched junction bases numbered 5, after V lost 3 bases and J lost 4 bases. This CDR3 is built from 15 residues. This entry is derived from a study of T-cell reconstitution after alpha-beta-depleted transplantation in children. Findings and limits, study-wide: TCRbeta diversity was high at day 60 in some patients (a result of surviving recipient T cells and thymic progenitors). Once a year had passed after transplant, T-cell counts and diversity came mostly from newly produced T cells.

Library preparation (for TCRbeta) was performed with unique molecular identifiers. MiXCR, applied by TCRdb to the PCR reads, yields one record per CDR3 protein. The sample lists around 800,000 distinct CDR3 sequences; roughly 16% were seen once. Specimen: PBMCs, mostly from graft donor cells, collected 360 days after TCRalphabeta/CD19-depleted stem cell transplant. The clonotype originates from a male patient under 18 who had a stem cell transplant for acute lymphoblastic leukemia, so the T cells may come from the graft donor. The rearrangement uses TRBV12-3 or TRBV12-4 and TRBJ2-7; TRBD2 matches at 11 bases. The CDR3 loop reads CASSLGLAADYEQYF. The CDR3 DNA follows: TGTGCCAGCAGTTTGGGACTAGCGGCCGATTACGAGCAGTACTTC.